This T cell receptor (beta chain) was obtained from a study of regulatory T cells in long-lasting Graves disease. Study-wide results and limits: Persistent patients shared more public clonotypes (about 2,900) than new patients (about 1,000).

The time point here: newly diagnosed GD, antithyroid drugs for less than 3 months. RNA isolated from PBMCs was used to make the TCR library. Both iRepertoire HTBI primers and Arm-PCR of CDR3 regions were used to build the TCR beta libraries. One entry per CDR3 protein, called by TCRdb with MiXCR from the multiplex PCR reads. The data show fewer than 650,000 distinct CDR3 sequences, approximately 16% seen once. Trimming stripped 5 bases from V and 2 bases from J, with 11 bases between. CDR1 is SEHNR and CDR2 is FQNEAQ in the germline V gene (reference sequence). This CDR3 is 14 amino acids long. This clonotype has at least ten counts. Its antigen is unknown. This sample was shared with a second study, whose subject was T cells in Graves' hyperthyroidism and ophthalmopathy. Per that study: Most thyroid-expanded clonotypes above 0.001 were also found in blood.

Source: peripheral blood mononuclear cells (PBMCs), taken at new diagnosis, from a patient treated with antithyroid drugs. The chain is built from TRBV7-9 and TRBJ2-3, with D maybe TRBD1 (6 bases). The receptor was isolated from a man in his late teens or twenties with Graves disease. The CDR3 reads CASSEGGYTDTQYF. CDR3 DNA sequence: TGTGCCAGCAGCGAAGGGGGATACACAGATACGCAGTATTTT.